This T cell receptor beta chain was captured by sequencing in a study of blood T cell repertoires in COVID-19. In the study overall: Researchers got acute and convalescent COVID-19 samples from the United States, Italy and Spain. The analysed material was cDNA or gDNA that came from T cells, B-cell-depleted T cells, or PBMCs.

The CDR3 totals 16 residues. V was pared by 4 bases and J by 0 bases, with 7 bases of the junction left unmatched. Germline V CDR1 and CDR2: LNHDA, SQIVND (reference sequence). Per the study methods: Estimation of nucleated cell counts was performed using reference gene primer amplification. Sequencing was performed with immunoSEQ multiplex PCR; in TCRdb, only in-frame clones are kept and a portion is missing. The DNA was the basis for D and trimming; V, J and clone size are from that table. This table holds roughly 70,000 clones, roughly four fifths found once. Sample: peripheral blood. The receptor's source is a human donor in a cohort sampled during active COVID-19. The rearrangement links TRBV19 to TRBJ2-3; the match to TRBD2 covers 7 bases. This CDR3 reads CASSRGGTVSTDTQYF. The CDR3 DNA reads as TGTGCCAGTAGTAGGGGAGGGACCGTTAGCACAGATACGCAGTATTTT.